The clone carrying this TCR beta chain was found once. Antigen: not known. The sample comes from a study of CD8 T cells in Susac syndrome. The V gene's germline CDR1 is MNHNS and CDR2 SASEGT. The CDR3 is 18 amino acids. Trimming shortened V by 6 bases and J by 6 bases, and 27 bases separated the two germline ends. cDNA came from 0.5 to 1 ug RNA primed by random hexamers. Amplification of TCR beta CDR3 used immunoSEQ multiplex PCR across 54 Vbeta and 13 Jbeta. One entry per CDR3 protein, called by TCRdb with MiXCR from the immunoSEQ multiplex PCR reads. The table records 50,000 to 60,000 distinct CDR3 sequences, around nine tenths of them present only once. Bulk CD8+ and CD4+ cells came from magnetic negative isolation; CD8+ TEMRA by FACS. Study observations and caveats: It was acknowledged by the study that relatively few individuals were included in its TCR sequencing and HLA analysis.

The chain combines TRBV6-1 with TRBJ1-5; D is unresolved. This TCR came from a human donor in good health. Sequencing used CD8+ T cells from PBMCs. The CDR3: CASSPGTGWLVGSQPQHF. CDR3 nucleotides: TGTGCCAGCAGCCCGGGAACGGGTTGGCTGGTAGGGAGTCAGCCCCAGCATTTT.